Listed below are T cell receptor beta chains from one sample, sequenced in a study of blood T cell repertoires in COVID-19. The method was immunoSEQ multiplex PCR; TCRdb's version includes in-frame clones alone and lacks a portion of them. This table has under 50,000 clones, approximately 90% appearing once. The source material was peripheral blood. These receptor sequences come from a man in his fifties with active COVID-19. Both conserved end residues are part of each CDR3. D genes are given only for firm matches. Rows may omit the clone size; those that give it use once, few, many or a size class.

>TRBV27|NA|NA|TRBJ2-2
CASSLQVDEPGELFF
TGTGCCAGCAGTCTCCAAGTAGATGAGCCCGGGGAGCTGTTTTTT
>TRBV19|NA|NA|TRBJ1-1
CASSMGGTREAFF
TGTGCCAGTAGTATGGGAGGGACTAGAGAAGCTTTCTTT
>TRBV2|NA|NA|TRBJ1-5
CASGGGNQPQHF
TGTGCCAGCGGGGGGGGCAATCAGCCCCAGCATTTT
>TRBV29-1|TRBD2|NA|TRBJ2-7
CSVKIGLAGGGYEQYF
TGCAGCGTCAAAATTGGACTAGCGGGAGGAGGCTACGAGCAGTACTTC
>TRBV4-1|TRBD1|few|TRBJ1-2
CAGSRQGSYTF
TGCGCCGGCTCACGACAGGGGAGCTACACCTTC
>TRBV6-5|NA|NA|TRBJ1-5
CAIGVDLNQPQHF
TGTGCGATCGGGGTGGACCTCAATCAGCCCCAGCATTTT
>TRBV4-1|NA|NA|TRBJ2-2
CASSQDRDSSEELFF
TGCGCCAGCAGCCAAGATCGAGACAGCTCCGAGGAGCTGTTTTTT
>TRBV24-1|NA|once|TRBJ1-3
CATSEGRRGNSGNTIYF
TGTGCCACCAGTGAAGGACGGAGGGGAAACAGTGGAAACACCATATATTTT
>TRBV7-2|NA|NA|TRBJ1-2
CASSLNTPNYGYTF
TGTGCCAGCAGCTTGAACACACCTAACTATGGCTACACCTTC
>TRBV9|TRBD2|NA|TRBJ2-3
CASSLPGLAGGPDTQYF
TGTGCCAGCAGCTTACCGGGACTAGCGGGAGGGCCAGATACGCAGTATTTT
>TRBV10-2|TRBD2|NA|TRBJ2-1
CASRGLAGGNEQFF
TGCGCCAGCAGGGGACTAGCGGGGGGTAATGAGCAGTTCTTC
>TRBV2|NA|NA|TRBJ1-6
CARGGTSYNSPLHF
TGTGCCAGAGGCGGGACGTCTTATAATTCACCCCTCCACTTT
>TRBV5-1|TRBD2|NA|TRBJ2-1
CASSSGTSGGISNEQFF
TGCGCCAGCAGCTCCGGGACTAGCGGGGGGATCAGCAATGAGCAGTTCTTC
>TRBV24-1|TRBD1|NA|TRBJ2-5
CATSDLDRGVETQYF
TGTGCCACCAGTGATCTGGACAGGGGGGTGGAGACCCAGTACTTC
>TRBV27|NA|NA|TRBJ2-1
CASSLLRGGNEQFF
TGTGCCAGCAGTTTATTGAGGGGAGGCAATGAGCAGTTCTTC
>TRBV5-1|TRBD2|NA|TRBJ2-1
CASSRGGSYNEQFF
TGCGCCAGCTCCCGGGGGGGCTCCTACAATGAGCAGTTCTTC
>TRBV6-1|NA|NA|TRBJ1-2
CASSERGSEIFYGYTF
TGTGCCAGCAGTGAAAGGGGTTCAGAGATTTTCTATGGCTACACCTTC
>TRBV3-1/TRBV3-2|TRBD2|NA|TRBJ2-1
CASSLAGLRDNEQFF
TGTGCCAGCAGCTTAGCGGGATTACGTGACAATGAGCAGTTCTTC
>TRBV6-2/TRBV6-3|TRBD2|NA|TRBJ2-3
CASSYSGLAGVTDTQYF
TGTGCCAGCAGTTACTCAGGGCTAGCGGGAGTAACAGATACGCAGTATTTT
>TRBV7-2|TRBD1|NA|TRBJ2-7
CASSLGRGQGYEQYF
TGTGCCAGCAGCCTAGGGCGGGGACAGGGATACGAGCAGTACTTC
>TRBV28|TRBD2|NA|TRBJ2-2
CASSSQGTSGTGELFF
TGTGCCAGCAGTAGTCAAGGGACTAGCGGGACCGGGGAGCTGTTTTTT
>TRBV30|TRBD2|once|TRBJ2-7
CAWSLAGESSYEQYF
TGTGCCTGGAGTTTAGCGGGTGAGAGCTCCTACGAGCAGTACTTC